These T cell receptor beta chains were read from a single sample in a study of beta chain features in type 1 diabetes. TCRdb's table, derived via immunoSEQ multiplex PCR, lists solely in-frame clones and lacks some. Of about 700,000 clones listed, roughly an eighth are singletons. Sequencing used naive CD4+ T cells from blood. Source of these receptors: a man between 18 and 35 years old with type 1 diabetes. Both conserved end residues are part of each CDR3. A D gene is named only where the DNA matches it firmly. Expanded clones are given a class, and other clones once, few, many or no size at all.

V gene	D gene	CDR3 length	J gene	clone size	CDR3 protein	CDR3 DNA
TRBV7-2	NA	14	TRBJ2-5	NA	CASSRMGQEGTQYF	TGCGCCAGCAGCCGCATGGGGCAGGAGGGGACCCAGTACTTC
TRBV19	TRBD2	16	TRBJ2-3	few	CASSDPSGVPGRTQYF	TGTGCCAGTAGTGACCCTAGCGGGGTTCCAGGGCGTACGCAGTATTTT
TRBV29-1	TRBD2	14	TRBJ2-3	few	CSVRTSGGTDTQYF	TGCAGCGTGCGGACTAGCGGAGGTACAGATACGCAGTATTTT
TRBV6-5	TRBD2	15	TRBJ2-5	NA	CASRNTISGGETQYF	TGTGCCAGCAGAAACACAATCAGCGGGGGTGAGACCCAGTACTTC
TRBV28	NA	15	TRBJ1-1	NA	CASSHPGMGNTEAFF	TGTGCCAGCAGCCATCCTGGGATGGGGAACACTGAAGCTTTCTTT
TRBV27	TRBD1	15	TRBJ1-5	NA	CASSLLGGVRQPQHF	TGTGCCAGCAGTTTGCTAGGGGGCGTTCGGCAGCCCCAGCATTTT
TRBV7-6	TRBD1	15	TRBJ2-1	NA	CASSPAGQGLFSPFF	TGTGCCAGCAGCCCCGCGGGACAGGGTTTATTTTCTCCGTTCTTC
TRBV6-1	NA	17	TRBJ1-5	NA	CASSEARGRVSNQPQHF	TGTGCCAGCAGTGAAGCCCGGGGGCGCGTGAGCAATCAGCCCCAGCATTTT
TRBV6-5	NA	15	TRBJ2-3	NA	CASSYEAGSTDTQYF	TGTGCCAGCAGTTACGAGGCAGGGAGCACAGATACGCAGTATTTT
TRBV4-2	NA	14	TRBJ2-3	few	CASNGPQGTDTQYF	TGTGCCAGCAACGGCCCTCAGGGCACAGATACGCAGTATTTT
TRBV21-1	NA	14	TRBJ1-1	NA	CASSDRTGNTEAFF	TGTGCCAGCAGCGACCGGACAGGGAACACTGAAGCTTTCTTT
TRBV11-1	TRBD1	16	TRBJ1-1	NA	CASSFSPGQGYTEAFF	TGTGCCAGCAGCTTCAGCCCGGGACAGGGGTACACTGAAGCTTTCTTT
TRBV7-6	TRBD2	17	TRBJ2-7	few	CASSLERDPRGAYEQYF	TGTGCCAGCAGCTTAGAGAGGGACCCGCGGGGGGCCTACGAGCAGTACTTC
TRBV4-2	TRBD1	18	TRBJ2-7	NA	CASSQARRDRYYSYEQYF	TGTGCCAGCAGCCAAGCTAGAAGGGACAGGTACTACTCCTACGAGCAGTACTTC
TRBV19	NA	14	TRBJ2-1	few	CASSMGATHNEQFF	TGTGCCAGTAGTATGGGGGCAACTCACAATGAGCAGTTCTTC
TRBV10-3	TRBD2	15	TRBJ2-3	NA	CAISVQLAVTDTQYF	TGTGCCATCAGTGTGCAACTAGCGGTAACAGATACGCAGTATTTT
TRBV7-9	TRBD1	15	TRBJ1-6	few	CASSLPDRADSPLHF	TGTGCCAGCAGCTTACCCGACAGGGCGGATTCACCCCTCCACTTT